This passage covers 25 T cell receptor beta chains from one sample sequenced in a study of blood T cell repertoires in COVID-19. TCRdb's copy holds only in-frame clones and misses some; the assay was immunoSEQ multiplex PCR. The table lists some 170,000 clones, over 75% of them singletons. Source material: PBMCs or T cells enriched from blood (not recorded which). All receptors come from a human donor with acute COVID-19. The donor label of this sample is uncertain.

The rearrangement uses TRBV29-1 and TRBJ2-7, with 7 bases aligning to TRBD1. With V trimmed by 6 bases and J by 6 bases, 5 bases remained unmatched. The germline gives CDR1 SQVTM, CDR2 ANQGSEA. CDR3 size: 11 residues. CDR3 amino acids: CSVTSGGEQYF. Written as DNA, the CDR3 is TGCAGCGTGACCTCAGGGGGCGAGCAGTACTTC.

V and J are TRBV18 and TRBJ1-1; 11 bases line up with TRBD1. Germline loops: CDR1 KGHSH, CDR2 LQKENI. V lost 6 bases to trimming and J lost 3 bases; unmatched junction nucleotides: 6. This CDR3 is built from 15 residues. The CDR3 loop is CASSRTGGRYTEAFF. The CDR3 bases are TGTGCCAGCTCCCGGACAGGGGGCCGGTACACTGAAGCTTTCTTT.

The chain combines TRBV3-1 (or the pseudogene TRBV3-2) with TRBJ1-5; perhaps TRBD1 as D (6 bases). The CDR3 extends over 15 amino acids. The germline CDR1 and CDR2 sequences are LGHDT and YNNKEL (reference sequence). V was trimmed by 2 bases and J by 6 bases, leaving 14 bases between them. DNA of the CDR3: TGTGCCAGCAGCCAAACAGGGTTCCCGTCTCAGCCCCAGCATTTT. This sequence encodes CASSQTGFPSQPQHF.

This clone was detected once. The rearrangement joins TRBV29-1 to TRBJ2-3; 7 bases fit TRBD2. Germline CDR1 is SQVTM and CDR2 is ANQGSEA. The CDR3 consists of 16 residues. V was clipped by 0 bases and J by 7 bases; unmatched bases: 13. The CDR3 spells CSVEDRQRGLLNTQYF. CDR3 bases: TGCAGCGTTGAAGATCGCCAGCGGGGCCTTCTTAATACGCAGTATTTT.

The V call is TRBV7-3, the J call TRBJ2-1; 10 nucleotides align to TRBD2. The V gene end was trimmed by 1 base and the J gene end by 5 bases; junction bases not matched to a gene: 5. This CDR3 region has 16 residues. In germline, CDR1 is SGHTA, CDR2 FQGTGA. Written as DNA, the CDR3 is TGTGCCAGCAGCTTAAGTCCTAGCGGGGGACACAATGAGCAGTTCTTC. Translation gives CASSLSPSGGHNEQFF.

The V gene is TRBV7-2, the J gene TRBJ2-2; tentatively, D is TRBD1 (7 bases). Germline assignment: CDR1 SGHTA and CDR2 FQGNSA. Trimming cost V 10 bases and J 4 bases, with 16 bases left between them. The CDR3 totals 14 residues. CDR3 nucleotide sequence: TGTGCCACCAGGAGGGGGCGCGGCACCGGGGAGCTGTTTTTT. Translated: CATRRGRGTGELFF.

The rearrangement links TRBV18 to TRBJ2-5; D is possibly TRBD1 (7 bases). Trimming took off 8 bases at V and 2 bases at J, with 18 bases between the two ends. CDR1 KGHSH and CDR2 LQKENI come from the germline V gene. The CDR3 totals 15 residues. The CDR3 region is CASARGADKQETQYF. The CDR3 bases are TGTGCCAGCGCCAGGGGGGCCGACAAACAAGAGACCCAGTACTTC.

The V and J genes are TRBV7-9 and TRBJ2-2, with a tentative D call TRBD1 (7 bases). CDR1 is SEHNR and CDR2 is FQNEAQ in the germline V gene (reference sequence). The CDR3 is 14 residues long. V was pared by 11 bases and J by 2 bases, with 15 bases between. CDR3 amino acids: CARGGTVNTGELFF. Here the CDR3 DNA reads TGTGCCCGAGGGGGGACAGTAAACACCGGGGAGCTGTTTTTT.

This clone appeared a single time. CDR3 region: CASSPRVGGNSPLHF. The CDR3 DNA follows: TGTGCCAGCAGCCCGAGGGTGGGTGGAAATTCACCCCTCCACTTT. This rearrangement joins TRBV7-2 to TRBJ1-6; no definite D call. V was cut by 5 bases and J by 7 bases, with 15 bases left in between. Per the germline V gene, CDR1 is SGHTA and CDR2 is FQGNSA. This CDR3 region has 15 residues. Drawing the rest from reference TRBV7-2 and TRBJ1-6, the complete variable domain is GAGVSQSPSNKVTEKGKDVELRCDPISGHTALYWYRQSLGQGLEFLIYFQGNSAPDKSGLPSDRFSAERTGGSVSTLTIQRTQQEDSAVYLCASSPRVGGNSPLHFGNGTRLTVT.

The chain joins TRBV5-6 to TRBJ1-1; unclear D gene. V lost 2 bases and J 1 base, leaving 15 bases between the germline ends. This CDR3 comprises 16 residues. CDR1 is SGHDT, CDR2 YYEEEE, per germline. CDR3 residues: CASSFGNEGSNTEAFF. Written as DNA, the CDR3 is TGTGCCAGCAGCTTTGGAAATGAGGGCTCGAACACTGAAGCTTTCTTT.

The CDR3 is CASSLATYNEQFF. CDR3 sequence (DNA): TGTGCCAGCAGCTTAGCTACCTACAATGAGCAGTTCTTC. The J gene is TRBJ2-1, the V gene TRBV7-2, with no clear D. V lost 0 bases, J lost 2 bases, and 2 bases lay in between. Germline V gene sequence: CDR1 SGHTA, CDR2 FQGNSA. The CDR3 length is 13 residues.

The V call is TRBV6-1, the J call TRBJ1-5, with D possibly being TRBD1 (5 bases). The CDR3 contains 15 residues. The germline V and J ends were trimmed by 0 bases and 6 bases, with 12 bases remaining between them. Germline CDR1 is MNHNS and CDR2 is SASEGT. CDR3 nucleotides: TGTGCCAGCAGTGAAGCGGGGGGAGCGGGTCAGCCCCAGCATTTT. It yields the protein CASSEAGGAGQPQHF.

The V and J genes are TRBV2 and TRBJ1-1; perhaps TRBD1 as D (6 bases). V was clipped by 4 bases and J by 3 bases, with 9 bases between them. Germline V lookup: CDR1 SNHLY, CDR2 FYNNEI. This CDR3 region has 13 residues. The CDR3 DNA sequence: TGTGCCAGCAGTGGACAGGAGGACACTGAAGCTTTCTTT. Protein product: CASSGQEDTEAFF.

This clone has just one count. The chain employs TRBV2 and TRBJ2-5; tentatively, D is TRBD1 (6 bases). Germline CDR1 reads SNHLY; CDR2 reads FYNNEI. The CDR3 covers 13 residues. Trimming removed 9 bases at V and 1 base at J, with 12 bases between. In DNA, the CDR3 is TGTGCCAGACAGGGCAAGCTCCAAGAGACCCAGTACTTC. Translation gives CARQGKLQETQYF.

The chain employs TRBV25-1 and TRBJ2-7, with a tentative D call TRBD1 (5 bases). V lost 3 bases to trimming and J lost 3 bases, with 9 bases between them. The CDR3 is 13 amino acids. The V gene's germline CDR1 is MGHDK and CDR2 SYGVNS. In nucleotides, the CDR3 is TGTGCCAGCAGTGACCACAGGTTCTACGAGCAGTACTTC. This codes for CASSDHRFYEQYF.

The rearrangement uses TRBV5-6 and TRBJ2-7; TRBD1 matches at 7 bases. Germline V gives CDR1 SGHDT, CDR2 YYEEEE. This CDR3 contains 14 residues. V lost 6 bases and J lost 3; bases outside the gene matches: 9. The CDR3 loop is CASTTRQGFYEQYF. CDR3 in DNA: TGTGCCAGCACCACGAGACAGGGCTTCTACGAGCAGTACTTC.

This chain links TRBV18 with TRBJ1-1; unclear D gene. The CDR3 covers 13 residues. Germline V gene data show CDR1 as KGHSH and CDR2 as LQKENI. Trimming pared 6 bases from V and 5 bases from J, leaving 13 bases between. CDR3 nucleotides: TGTGCCAGCTCCCCGAGCGGTGGGACTGAAGCTTTCTTT. Its translation: CASSPSGGTEAFF.

The CDR3, as DNA: TGTGCCAGCAGTCTTGTGCTTGGGCGTGAAGCTTTCTTT. Protein sequence: CASSLVLGREAFF. V gene TRBV6-2 or TRBV6-3 combines with J gene TRBJ1-1; D uncertain. The length of the CDR3 is 13 residues. Germline V gene lookup returns CDR1 MNHEY and CDR2 SVGEGT. V lost 5 bases and J lost 7, with 14 bases in between.

V gene TRBV19 combines with J gene TRBJ1-1; 8 bases map to TRBD1. The V and J ends lost 8 bases and 5 bases, in that order; junction bases with no gene match: 13. This CDR3 contains 15 residues. Per the germline V gene, CDR1 is LNHDA and CDR2 is SQIVND (reference sequence). CDR3 residues: CASEIRTGHQTEAFF. Here the CDR3 DNA reads TGTGCCAGTGAGATCCGGACAGGGCATCAAACTGAAGCTTTCTTT. Full variable domain (missing parts from reference TRBV19 and TRBJ1-1): DGGITQSPKYLFRKEGQNVTLSCEQNLNHDAMYWYRQDPGQGLRLIYYSQIVNDFQKGDIAEGYSVSREKKESFPLTVTSAQKNPTAFYLCASEIRTGHQTEAFFGQGTRLTVV.

The chain carries TRBV7-8 and TRBJ1-4; 7 nucleotides agree with TRBD1. J was trimmed by 0 bases and V by 5 bases; bases with no gene match: 15. The CDR3 extends over 19 amino acids. From germline, CDR1 is SGHVS and CDR2 FQNEAQ. CDR3 residues: CASSRSRGIIVATNEKLFF. CDR3 coding DNA: TGTGCCAGCAGCAGGAGCAGGGGGATTATTGTGGCAACTAATGAAAAACTGTTTTTT.

The V gene is TRBV5-1, the J gene TRBJ1-5; 9 positions match TRBD1. The CDR3 length is 17 residues. In germline, CDR1 is SGHRS, CDR2 YFSETQ. With 0 bases clipped from V and 2 bases from J, the junction kept 6 bases outside the gene matches. For the CDR3, the DNA is TGCGCCAGCAGCTTGGTGGGACAGGGAGAGGGCAATCAGCCCCAGCATTTT. The encoded protein is CASSLVGQGEGNQPQHF.

A word on this clone: At one end, the junction sequence differs from germline, possibly due to a read error. This rearrangement joins TRBV6-1 to TRBJ1-2; no clear D gene. This CDR3 region has 13 residues. The germline CDR1 and CDR2 sequences are MNHNS and SASEGT. CDR3 nucleotides: TGTGCCAGCAGCGAAGGACTTAACTATGGCTACACCTTC. It encodes CASSEGLNYGYTF.

This clone appeared once. The genes are TRBV7-2 and TRBJ2-2; tentative D call: TRBD2 (5 bases). The germline gives CDR1 SGHTA, CDR2 FQGNSA. V dropped 3 bases and J dropped 7 bases, with 9 bases sitting between them. CDR3 length: 13 amino acids. The CDR3 spells CASSFTADGELFF. CDR3 bases: TGTGCCAGCAGCTTCACAGCGGACGGGGAGCTGTTTTTT.

This chain links TRBV2 with TRBJ1-5; tentatively, D is TRBD1 (5 bases). Trimming removed 1 base from V and 11 bases from J, with 12 bases in between. This CDR3 region has 13 residues. Looked up from germline, CDR1 is SNHLY and CDR2 is FYNNEI. Here the CDR3 reads CASSEGRARTQHF. CDR3 bases: TGTGCCAGCAGTGAAGGCAGGGCGAGGACCCAGCATTTT.

This clone came up a few times. The chain recombines TRBV9 with TRBJ2-5, with 7 bases matching TRBD1. The CDR3 is 14 amino acids. With 3 bases clipped from V and 3 bases from J, the junction kept 5 bases outside the gene matches. Germline CDR1 SGDLS, CDR2 YYNGEE. The CDR3 loop is CASSAYGTEETQYF. In DNA, the CDR3 is TGTGCCAGCAGCGCATACGGGACAGAAGAGACCCAGTACTTC.